Below are 25 T cell receptor beta chains sequenced from a single sample in a study of shared T cell receptors in the human thymus. The repertoire was sequenced with immunoSEQ multiplex PCR; TCRdb's copy has only in-frame clones and lacks some. The profile shows 500,000 to 850,000 clones, 70% to 90% of them singletons. This sample also belongs to another study, concerning human thymus T cells.

Specimen: thymocytes. All receptors come from a boy in the first two years of life with a congenital heart defect.

V is TRBV4-2 and J is TRBJ1-5, with D possibly being TRBD1 (5 bases). CDR1 is LGHNA, CDR2 YNFKEQ, per germline. The CDR3 sequence is 14 residues long. V gave up 4 bases and J gave up 3 bases, with 10 bases separating them. The DNA for the CDR3 is TGTGCCAGCAGCCGGACACTCCTCAATCAGCCCCAGCATTTT. Translating gives CASSRTLLNQPQHF.

CDR3 sequence: CASSLDGQGRTDTQYF. Here the CDR3 DNA reads TGTGCCAGCAGCTTGGATGGGCAGGGAAGGACAGATACGCAGTATTTT. The chain uses TRBV5-8 and TRBJ2-3; TRBD1 is a possible D gene (5 bases). CDR1 is SGHTS, CDR2 YDEGEE, per germline. V lost 0 bases, J lost 3 bases, and 14 bases lay in between. CDR3 length: 16 residues.

As for this clone: Distinct nucleotide sequences in the sample also encode this CDR3. V usage is TRBV4-3 and J usage is TRBJ1-6; D perhaps matches TRBD1 (6 bases). Trimming cost V 4 bases and J 7 bases, with 11 bases left between them. The CDR3 contains 14 residues. The germline V gene encodes CDR1 LGHNA and CDR2 YSLEER. The CDR3 DNA is TGCGCCAGCAGCCGGGGACACGAAAATTCACCCCTCCACTTT. This gives the protein CASSRGHENSPLHF.

The chain recombines TRBV5-1 with TRBJ2-3; tentative D call: TRBD2 (6 bases). Germline V CDR1 and CDR2: SGHRS, YFSETQ. V was trimmed by 5 bases and J by 0 bases, leaving 10 bases between them. The CDR3 is made up of 14 amino acids. The CDR3 is CASRRGASTDTQYF. Written as DNA, the CDR3 is TGCGCCAGCAGGCGGGGTGCGAGCACAGATACGCAGTATTTT.

The J gene is TRBJ2-1, the V gene TRBV19; TRBD2 matches at 9 bases. Germline values: CDR1 LNHDA, CDR2 SQIVND (reference sequence). The CDR3 has 16 residues. V was clipped by 3 bases and J by 8 bases; unmatched bases: 11. The CDR3 DNA reads TGTGCCAGTAGTATGGGAGGCGGCGGGAGGGCCGATGAGCAGTTCTTC. Translation: CASSMGGGGRADEQFF.

The sample holds a few counts of this clone. The chain has TRBV2 and TRBJ1-2; D may be TRBD1 (6 bases). Germline V gene lookup returns CDR1 SNHLY and CDR2 FYNNEI. CDR3 length equals 13 residues. Trimming took off 2 bases at V and 4 bases at J, with 8 bases between the two ends. The CDR3: CASSEWGPYGYTF. In DNA, the CDR3 is TGTGCCAGCAGTGAATGGGGGCCCTATGGCTACACCTTC.

In DNA form, the CDR3 reads TGTGCCAGCAGCCAAGGGAGGATCAACGCGGCCCACGAGCAGTACTTC. Translating it yields CASSQGRINAAHEQYF. The chain has TRBV4-2 and TRBJ2-7, with D possibly TRBD2 on 5 matching bases. The CDR3 is 16 amino acids. The V end was cut by 1 base, the J end by 5 bases, with 18 bases between. The V gene's germline CDR1 is LGHNA and CDR2 YNFKEQ.

The rearrangement uses TRBV4-3 and TRBJ1-6, with 7 nucleotides matching TRBD1. The CDR3 has 17 amino acids. CDR1 and CDR2 from the germline V gene are LGHNA and YSLEER. After removal of 1 base from V and 9 bases from J, the junction contained 12 bases not matched to a gene. This CDR3 is CASSQVQSTGASSPLHF. CDR3 bases: TGCGCCAGCAGCCAAGTGCAGTCCACAGGGGCCAGTTCACCCCTCCACTTT.

This chain connects TRBV5-6 to TRBJ1-5; D unclear. The V gene lost 0 bases and the J gene lost 5 bases, with 9 bases spanning the gap. CDR1 is SGHDT, CDR2 YYEEEE, per germline. The CDR3 has 14 amino acids. CDR3 sequence (DNA): TGTGCCAGCAGCTTGGGGCATAAAGATCAGCCCCAGCATTTT. This sequence encodes CASSLGHKDQPQHF.

The chain recombines TRBV14 with TRBJ2-7; D is perhaps TRBD1 (5 bases). The V and J ends lost 2 bases and 3 bases respectively, with 14 bases between them. The CDR3 consists of 15 residues. CDR1 is SGHDN and CDR2 is FVKESK in the germline V gene. In DNA, the CDR3 is TGTGCCAGCAGCCAAAGCCCAGGGCACTTCTACGAGCAGTACTTC. Amino acids: CASSQSPGHFYEQYF.

The CDR3 loop reads CASSWGPAWNTDTQYF. The CDR3 DNA is TGTGCCAGCAGTTGGGGCCCAGCGTGGAACACAGATACGCAGTATTTT. The V call is TRBV28, the J call TRBJ2-3; possible D gene TRBD1, 5 bases. V gave up 4 bases and J gave up 2 bases, with 16 bases separating them. Looked up from germline, CDR1 is MDHEN and CDR2 is SYDVKM. The CDR3 extends over 16 amino acids. The whole variable domain, remainder taken from reference TRBV28 and TRBJ2-3, is DVKVTQSSRYLVKRTGEKVFLECVQDMDHENMFWYRQDPGLGLRLIYFSYDVKMKEKGDIPEGYSVSREKKERFSLILESASTNQTSMYLCASSWGPAWNTDTQYFGPGTRLTVL.

There are a few counts of this clone. The chain links TRBV15 to TRBJ1-1; D is ambiguous. The V end was cut by 3 bases, the J end by 4 bases, with 21 bases between. The CDR3 is 17 amino acids. Germline CDR1 reads LNHNV; CDR2 reads YYDKDF (reference sequence). CDR3 amino acids: CATSSDRLGGDLTEAFF. In DNA form, the CDR3 reads TGTGCCACCAGCAGTGATCGTCTGGGCGGGGATCTCACTGAAGCTTTCTTT. Full variable domain (rest looked up from reference TRBV15 and TRBJ1-1): DAMVIQNPRYQVTQFGKPVTLSCSQTLNHNVMYWYQQKSSQAPKLLFHYYDKDFNNEADTPDNFQSRRPNTSFCFLDIRSPGLGDTAMYLCATSSDRLGGDLTEAFFGQGTRLTVV.

This rearrangement joins TRBV7-2 to TRBJ1-1, with D possibly matching TRBD1 (6 bases). Germline-derived CDR1 and CDR2 are SGHTA and FQGNSA. The V end was cut by 0 bases, the J end by 4 bases, with 18 bases between. The CDR3 is 17 residues long. The CDR3, as DNA: TGTGCCAGCAGCTTAGCAATTTACTACAGGGTTAGCACTGAAGCTTTCTTT. This translates into CASSLAIYYRVSTEAFF.

V usage is TRBV19 and J usage is TRBJ2-2; tentative D call: TRBD2 (5 bases). CDR1 and CDR2 from the germline V gene are LNHDA and SQIVND (reference sequence). The CDR3 runs to 15 residues. The V gene lost 7 bases and the J gene lost 5 bases, with 17 bases spanning the gap. CDR3 sequence: CASTETGCGTGELFF. CDR3 nucleotides: TGTGCCAGTACCGAAACGGGGTGCGGAACCGGGGAGCTGTTTTTT. Supplemented by reference TRBV19 and TRBJ2-2, the full variable domain reads DGGITQSPKYLFRKEGQNVTLSCEQNLNHDAMYWYRQDPGQGLRLIYYSQIVNDFQKGDIAEGYSVSREKKESFPLTVTSAQKNPTAFYLCASTETGCGTGELFFGEGSRLTVL.

The rearrangement uses TRBV7-8 and TRBJ1-3, with TRBD1 identical over 9 bases. Trimming took 5 bases from V and 3 from J; bases not matched to a gene: 8. Germline CDR1 reads SGHVS; CDR2 reads FQNEAQ. This CDR3 comprises 16 residues. DNA for the CDR3: TGTGCCAGCAGCCCTCTACAGGGGGCGGGTGGAAACACCATATATTTT. Encoded protein: CASSPLQGAGGNTIYF.

The chain combines TRBV5-6 with TRBJ2-1, with 10 bases identical to TRBD2. In germline, CDR1 is SGHDT, CDR2 YYEEEE. With V trimmed by 6 bases and J by 4 bases, 10 bases remained unmatched. The CDR3 has 16 amino acids. This CDR3 is CASTSSLSGGYNEQFF. The CDR3 DNA is TGTGCCAGCACCTCTTCCCTTAGCGGGGGGTACAATGAGCAGTTCTTC.

The chain employs TRBV6-5 and TRBJ2-5; weak D call: TRBD1 (5 bases). Germline CDR1 MNHEY, CDR2 SVGAGI. V gave up 6 bases and J gave up 9 bases, with 20 bases separating them. The CDR3 consists of 14 residues. CDR3 sequence (DNA): TGTGCCAGCAGGCCGAACAGGTATACCGTGGCCCAGTACTTC. This encodes CASRPNRYTVAQYF.

This sequence joins TRBV19 and TRBJ2-3, with a tentative D call TRBD2 (5 bases). Germline V gene lookup returns CDR1 LNHDA and CDR2 SQIVND (reference sequence). Between the trimmed V and J ends, which lost 10 bases and 2 bases, there was a span of 22 bases. This CDR3 comprises 16 residues. In DNA, the CDR3 is TGTGCCACCTCGCCAGGACGGACTCAAGACACAGATACGCAGTATTTT. This translates into CATSPGRTQDTDTQYF.

In DNA form, the CDR3 reads TGTGCCAGCAGCCTATCACTTAATCCAACTAATGAAAAACTGTTTTTT. Translation: CASSLSLNPTNEKLFF. The chain uses TRBV7-2 and TRBJ1-4; D gene uncertain. In germline, CDR1 is SGHTA, CDR2 FQGNSA. The germline V and J ends were trimmed by 5 bases and 0 bases, with 13 bases remaining between them. The length of the CDR3 is 16 residues.

The rearrangement joins TRBV28 to TRBJ2-7; 9 nucleotides agree with TRBD2. Germline CDR1 and CDR2: MDHEN and SYDVKM. There are 15 residues in the CDR3. The V gene end was trimmed by 4 bases and the J gene end by 3 bases; junction bases not matched to a gene: 7. CDR3 sequence (DNA): TGTGCCAGCAGTTGGGGCGGGAGGGAGGTCTACGAGCAGTACTTC. Translating gives CASSWGGREVYEQYF.

V gene TRBV5-5 combines with J gene TRBJ1-2; TRBD1 might be the D (6 bases). Per the germline V gene, CDR1 is SGHKS and CDR2 is YYEKEE (reference sequence). CDR3 length: 12 residues. V shed 1 base and J shed 8 bases, with 9 bases lying between them. The CDR3: CASSLSQGGYTF. The CDR3 coding sequence is TGTGCCAGCAGCTTGTCTCAGGGGGGCTACACCTTC.

The rearrangement links TRBV12-5 to TRBJ2-7, with TRBD1 identical over 7 bases. V shed 2 bases and J 2 bases; nucleotides not matched to a gene: 6. The CDR3 consists of 15 residues. Germline V gives CDR1 LGHNT, CDR2 FRNRAP. For the CDR3, the DNA is TGTGCTAGTGGTTTGTACCGGGACAGTCCCTACGAGCAGTACTTC. Protein sequence: CASGLYRDSPYEQYF.

This chain links TRBV29-1 with TRBJ2-5; D is perhaps TRBD2 (5 bases). Trimming shortened V by 6 bases and J by 3 bases, and 20 bases separated the two germline ends. The CDR3 has 15 amino acids. Germline V gives CDR1 SQVTM, CDR2 ANQGSEA. CDR3 coding DNA: TGCAGCGTCGACCGTCGTTCTCCGGGGAAAGAGACCCAGTACTTC. Protein product: CSVDRRSPGKETQYF.

This clone has only a few counts. The chain uses TRBV2 and TRBJ1-5; D uncertain. Germline V gene lookup returns CDR1 SNHLY and CDR2 FYNNEI. V was pared by 5 bases and J by 7 bases, with 12 bases between. The CDR3 is 13 amino acids. The CDR3 sequence is CASSRRGGQPQHF. The CDR3 region has the DNA TGTGCCAGCAGTAGGCGGGGTGGGCAGCCCCAGCATTTT.

The chain couples TRBV5-1 to TRBJ2-3, with D perhaps matching TRBD1 (5 bases). V lost 0 bases and J 2 bases, leaving 13 bases between the germline ends. The germline gives CDR1 SGHRS, CDR2 YFSETQ. CDR3 size: 16 residues. CDR3 nucleotides: TGCGCCAGCAGCTTGGTCGCAGGGCCCGTCACAGATACGCAGTATTTT. Protein product: CASSLVAGPVTDTQYF.